A single sample is the source of the 7 T cell receptor beta chains below, sequenced in a study of control samples from healthy donors and cancer patients. The assay was immunoSEQ multiplex PCR, and TCRdb's table has in-frame clones only and misses some. The profile shows roughly 170,000 clones, 75% to 95% of them singletons. Sequenced input: blood. The receptors were sampled from a middle-aged woman in good health.

The gene calls are TRBV19 and TRBJ2-5; no clear D. CDR1 LNHDA and CDR2 SQIVND come from the germline V gene (reference sequence). The V gene lost 9 bases and the J gene lost 6 bases, with 8 bases spanning the gap. This CDR3 is built from 10 residues. The DNA of the CDR3 is TGTGCCAGACTAAGTCAGACCCAGTACTTC. This sequence encodes CARLSQTQYF.

The chain carries TRBV6-1 and TRBJ1-2; 10 bases match TRBD1. Germline trimming cut 1 base from V and 6 bases from J; bases unmatched to any gene: 5. CDR1 MNHNS and CDR2 SASEGT come from the germline V gene. The CDR3 runs 15 residues. In nucleotides, the CDR3 is TGTGCCAGCAGTGAAGAGACAGGGGGCTGGGATGGCTACACCTTC. This encodes CASSEETGGWDGYTF.

The chain is built from TRBV3-1 (or the pseudogene TRBV3-2) and TRBJ2-7; D tentatively reads TRBD1 or TRBD2 (5 bases each). This CDR3 spans 14 amino acids. V lost 4 bases to trimming and J lost 1 base, with 11 bases between them. Germline V gene sequence: CDR1 LGHDT, CDR2 YNNKEL (reference sequence). CDR3 DNA: TGTGCCAGCAGCCGCCGGGACGGATCCTACGAGCAGTACTTC. This codes for CASSRRDGSYEQYF.

The chain is built from TRBV19 and TRBJ1-1; D unclear. Trimming shortened V by 3 bases and J by 0 bases, and 5 bases separated the two germline ends. The germline V gene has CDR1 LNHDA and CDR2 SQIVND (reference sequence). This CDR3 is built from 13 residues. The CDR3 spells CASSMTVNTEAFF. DNA for the CDR3: TGTGCCAGTAGTATGACGGTGAACACTGAAGCTTTCTTT.

The genes are TRBV5-1 and TRBJ2-1; 7 positions agree with TRBD1. This CDR3 contains 15 residues. Unmatched junction bases numbered 2, after V lost 0 bases and J lost 2 bases. Germline CDR1 SGHRS, CDR2 YFSETQ. DNA for the CDR3: TGCGCCAGCAGCTTGGCCGGGACAGCCTACAATGAGCAGTTCTTC. Translating it yields CASSLAGTAYNEQFF. The full variable domain, completed using reference TRBV5-1 and TRBJ2-1, is KAGVTQTPRYLIKTRGQQVTLSCSPISGHRSVSWYQQTPGQGLQFLFEYFSETQRNKGNFPGRFSGRQFSNSRSEMNVSTLELGDSALYLCASSLAGTAYNEQFFGPGTRLTVL.

In its sample, this clone was seen once. V is TRBV29-1 and J is TRBJ1-3; no clear D gene. CDR1 SQVTM and CDR2 ANQGSEA come from the germline V gene. The CDR3 has 14 amino acids. Trimming shortened V by 7 bases and J by 0 bases, and 13 bases separated the two germline ends. This CDR3 reads CSAAVVHSGNTIYF. CDR3 bases: TGCAGCGCCGCGGTCGTCCACTCTGGAAACACCATATATTTT. Based on the CDR3 plus reference TRBV29-1 and TRBJ1-3, the full variable domain is SAVISQKPSRDICQRGTSLTIQCQVDSQVTMMFWYRQQPGQSLTLIATANQGSEATYESGFVIDKFPISRPNLTFSTLTVSNMSPEDSSIYLCSAAVVHSGNTIYFGEGSWLTVV.

This chain connects TRBV7-3 to TRBJ1-1; D is ambiguous. V dropped 2 bases and J dropped 1 base, with 5 bases sitting between them. The length of the CDR3 is 13 residues. Germline-derived CDR1 and CDR2 are SGHTA and FQGTGA. This chain's CDR3 is CASSLGWNTEAFF. CDR3 nucleotide sequence: TGTGCCAGCAGCTTAGGTTGGAACACTGAAGCTTTCTTT.